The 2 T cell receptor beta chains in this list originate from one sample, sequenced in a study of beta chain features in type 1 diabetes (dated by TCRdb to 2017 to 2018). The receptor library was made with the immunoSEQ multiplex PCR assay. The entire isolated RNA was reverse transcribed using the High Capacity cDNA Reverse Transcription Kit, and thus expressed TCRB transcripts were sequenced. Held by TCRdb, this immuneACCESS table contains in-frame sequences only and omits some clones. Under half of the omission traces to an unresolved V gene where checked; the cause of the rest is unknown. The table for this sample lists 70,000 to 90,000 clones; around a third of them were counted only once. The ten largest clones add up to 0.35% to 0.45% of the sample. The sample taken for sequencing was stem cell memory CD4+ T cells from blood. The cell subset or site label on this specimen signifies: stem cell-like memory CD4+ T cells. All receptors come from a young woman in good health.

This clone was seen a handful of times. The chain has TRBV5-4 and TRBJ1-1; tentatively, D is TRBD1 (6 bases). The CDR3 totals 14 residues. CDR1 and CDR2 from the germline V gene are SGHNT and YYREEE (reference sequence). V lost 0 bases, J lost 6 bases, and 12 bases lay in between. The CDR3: CASSLDTGRAEAFF. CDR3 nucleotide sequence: TGTGCCAGCAGCTTGGATACAGGGAGGGCTGAAGCTTTCTTT.

The CDR3 DNA is TGCGCCAGCACCTCGGGTGGATCGAGCTCCTACAATGAGCAGTTCTTC. This sequence encodes CASTSGGSSSYNEQFF. This sequence joins TRBV5-1 and TRBJ2-1; D call uncertain. The germline gives CDR1 SGHRS, CDR2 YFSETQ. Trimming took off 6 bases at V and 0 bases at J, with 16 bases between the two ends. The CDR3 has 16 residues.